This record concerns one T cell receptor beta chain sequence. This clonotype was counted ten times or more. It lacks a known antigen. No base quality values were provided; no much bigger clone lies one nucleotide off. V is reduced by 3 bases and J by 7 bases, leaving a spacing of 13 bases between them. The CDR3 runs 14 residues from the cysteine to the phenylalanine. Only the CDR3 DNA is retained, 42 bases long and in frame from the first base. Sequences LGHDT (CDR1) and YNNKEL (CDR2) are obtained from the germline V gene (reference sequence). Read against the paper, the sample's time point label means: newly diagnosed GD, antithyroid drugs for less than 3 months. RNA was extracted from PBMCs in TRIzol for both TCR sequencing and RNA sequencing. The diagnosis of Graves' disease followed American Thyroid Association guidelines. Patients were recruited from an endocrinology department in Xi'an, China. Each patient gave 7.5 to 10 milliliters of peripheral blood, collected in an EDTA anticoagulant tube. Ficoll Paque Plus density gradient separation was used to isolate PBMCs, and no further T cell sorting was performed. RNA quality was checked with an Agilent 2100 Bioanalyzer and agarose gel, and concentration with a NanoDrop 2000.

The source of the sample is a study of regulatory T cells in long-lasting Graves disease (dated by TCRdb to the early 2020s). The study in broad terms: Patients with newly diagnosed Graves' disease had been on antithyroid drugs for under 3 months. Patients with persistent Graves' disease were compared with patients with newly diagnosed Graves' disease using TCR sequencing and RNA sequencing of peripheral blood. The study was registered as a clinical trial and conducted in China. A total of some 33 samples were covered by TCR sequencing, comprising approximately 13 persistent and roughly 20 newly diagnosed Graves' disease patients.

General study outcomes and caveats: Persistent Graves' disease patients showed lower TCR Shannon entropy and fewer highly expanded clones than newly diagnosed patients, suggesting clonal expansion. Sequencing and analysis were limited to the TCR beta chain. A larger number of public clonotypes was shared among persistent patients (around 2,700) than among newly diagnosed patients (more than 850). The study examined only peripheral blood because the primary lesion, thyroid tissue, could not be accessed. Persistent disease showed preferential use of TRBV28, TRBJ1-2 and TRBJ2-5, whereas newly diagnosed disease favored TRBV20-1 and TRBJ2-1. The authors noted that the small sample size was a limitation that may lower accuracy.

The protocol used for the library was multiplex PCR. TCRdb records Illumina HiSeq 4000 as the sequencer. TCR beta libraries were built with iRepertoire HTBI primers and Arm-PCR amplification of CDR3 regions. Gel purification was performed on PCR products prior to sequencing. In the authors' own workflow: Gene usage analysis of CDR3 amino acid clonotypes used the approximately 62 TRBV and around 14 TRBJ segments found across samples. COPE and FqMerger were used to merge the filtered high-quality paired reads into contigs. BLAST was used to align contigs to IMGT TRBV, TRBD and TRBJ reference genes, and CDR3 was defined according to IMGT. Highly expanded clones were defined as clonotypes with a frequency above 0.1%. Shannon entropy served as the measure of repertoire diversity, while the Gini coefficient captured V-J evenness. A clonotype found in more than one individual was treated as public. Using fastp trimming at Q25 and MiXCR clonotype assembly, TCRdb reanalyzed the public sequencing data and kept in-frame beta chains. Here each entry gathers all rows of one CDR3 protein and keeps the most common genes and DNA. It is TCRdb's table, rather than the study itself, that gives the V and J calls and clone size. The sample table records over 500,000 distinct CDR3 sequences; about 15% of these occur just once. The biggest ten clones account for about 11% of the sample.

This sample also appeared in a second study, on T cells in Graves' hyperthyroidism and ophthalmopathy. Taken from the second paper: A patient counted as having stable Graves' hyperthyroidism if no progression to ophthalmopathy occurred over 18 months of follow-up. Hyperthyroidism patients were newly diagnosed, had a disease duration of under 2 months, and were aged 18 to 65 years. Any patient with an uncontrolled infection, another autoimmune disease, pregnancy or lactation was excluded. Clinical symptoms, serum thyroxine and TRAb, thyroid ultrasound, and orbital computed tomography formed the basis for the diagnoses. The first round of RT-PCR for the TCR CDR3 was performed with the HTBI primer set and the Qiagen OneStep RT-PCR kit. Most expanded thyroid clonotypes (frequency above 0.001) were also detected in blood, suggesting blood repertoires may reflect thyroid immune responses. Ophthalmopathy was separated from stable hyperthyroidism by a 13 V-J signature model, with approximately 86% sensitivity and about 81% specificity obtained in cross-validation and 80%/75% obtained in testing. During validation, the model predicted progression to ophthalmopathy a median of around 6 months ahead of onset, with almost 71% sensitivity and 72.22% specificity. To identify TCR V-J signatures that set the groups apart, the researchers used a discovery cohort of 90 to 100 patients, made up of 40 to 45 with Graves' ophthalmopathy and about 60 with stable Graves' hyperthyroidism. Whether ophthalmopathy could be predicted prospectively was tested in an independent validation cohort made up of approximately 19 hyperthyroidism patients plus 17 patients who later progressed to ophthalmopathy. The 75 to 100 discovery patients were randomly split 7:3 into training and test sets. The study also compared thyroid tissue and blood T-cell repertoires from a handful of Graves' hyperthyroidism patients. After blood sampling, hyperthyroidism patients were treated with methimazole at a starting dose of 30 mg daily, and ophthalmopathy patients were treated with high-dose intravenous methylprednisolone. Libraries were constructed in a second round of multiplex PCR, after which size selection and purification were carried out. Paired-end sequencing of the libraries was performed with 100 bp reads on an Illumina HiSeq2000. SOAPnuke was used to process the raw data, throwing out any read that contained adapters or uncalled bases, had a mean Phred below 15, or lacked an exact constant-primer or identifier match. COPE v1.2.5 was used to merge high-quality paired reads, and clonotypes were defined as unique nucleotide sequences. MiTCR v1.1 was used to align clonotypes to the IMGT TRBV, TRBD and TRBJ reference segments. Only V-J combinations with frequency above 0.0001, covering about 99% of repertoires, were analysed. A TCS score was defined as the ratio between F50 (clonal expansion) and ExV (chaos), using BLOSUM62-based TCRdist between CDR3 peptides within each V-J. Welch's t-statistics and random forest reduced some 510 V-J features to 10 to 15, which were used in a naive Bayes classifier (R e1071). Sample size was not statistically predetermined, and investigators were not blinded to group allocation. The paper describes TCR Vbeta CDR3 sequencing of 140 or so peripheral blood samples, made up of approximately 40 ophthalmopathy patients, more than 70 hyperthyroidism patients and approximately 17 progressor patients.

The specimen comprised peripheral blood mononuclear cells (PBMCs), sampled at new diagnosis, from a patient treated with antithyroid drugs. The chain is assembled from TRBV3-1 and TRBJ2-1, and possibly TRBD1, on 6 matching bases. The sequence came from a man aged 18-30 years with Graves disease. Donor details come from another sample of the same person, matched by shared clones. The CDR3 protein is CASSQAGTPNEQFF. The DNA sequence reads TGTGCCAGCAGCCAGGCCGGGACACCTAATGAGCAGTTCTTC.